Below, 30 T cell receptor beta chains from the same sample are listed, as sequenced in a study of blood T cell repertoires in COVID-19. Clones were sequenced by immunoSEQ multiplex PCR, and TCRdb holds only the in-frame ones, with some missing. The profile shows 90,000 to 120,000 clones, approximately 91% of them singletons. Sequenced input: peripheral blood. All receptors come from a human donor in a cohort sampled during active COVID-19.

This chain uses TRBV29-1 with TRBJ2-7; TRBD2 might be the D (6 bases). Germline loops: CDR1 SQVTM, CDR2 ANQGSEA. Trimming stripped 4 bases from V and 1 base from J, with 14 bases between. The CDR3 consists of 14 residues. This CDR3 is CSVVVPRGSYEQYF. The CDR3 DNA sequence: TGCAGCGTTGTAGTCCCTCGGGGGTCCTACGAGCAGTACTTC.

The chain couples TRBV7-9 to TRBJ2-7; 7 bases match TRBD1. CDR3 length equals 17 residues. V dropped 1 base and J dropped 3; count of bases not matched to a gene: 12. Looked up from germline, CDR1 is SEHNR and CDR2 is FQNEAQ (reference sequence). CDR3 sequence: CASSLGFPGQFFYEQYF. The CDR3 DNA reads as TGTGCCAGCAGCTTAGGGTTTCCGGGACAGTTCTTCTACGAGCAGTACTTC.

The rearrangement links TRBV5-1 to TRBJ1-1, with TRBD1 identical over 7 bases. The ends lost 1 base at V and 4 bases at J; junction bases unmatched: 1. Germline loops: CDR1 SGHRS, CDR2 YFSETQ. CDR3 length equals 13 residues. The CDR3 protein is CASSLTGVTEAFF. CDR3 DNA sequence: TGCGCCAGCAGCTTGACAGGGGTCACTGAAGCTTTCTTT.

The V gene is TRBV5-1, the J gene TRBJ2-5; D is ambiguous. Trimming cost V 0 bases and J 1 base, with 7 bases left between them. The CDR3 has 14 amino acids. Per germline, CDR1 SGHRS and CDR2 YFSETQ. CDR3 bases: TGCGCCAGCAGCTTGGTCTACCTCCAAGAGACCCAGTACTTC. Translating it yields CASSLVYLQETQYF.

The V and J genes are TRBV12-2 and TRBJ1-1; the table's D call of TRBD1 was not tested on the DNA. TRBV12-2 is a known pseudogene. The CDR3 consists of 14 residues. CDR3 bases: TGTGCAAGTCGCTCCGACAGGGGGTTCACTGAAGCTTTCTTT. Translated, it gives CASRSDRGFTEAFF.

Here the CDR3 reads CASSVVGSSYEQYF. CDR3 bases: TGTGCCAGCAGCGTAGTGGGGAGCTCCTACGAGCAGTACTTC. The chain employs TRBV9 and TRBJ2-7; D is possibly TRBD2 (5 bases). Germline CDR1 reads SGDLS; CDR2 reads YYNGEE. The CDR3 sequence is 14 residues long. The V and J ends lost 0 bases and 0 bases respectively, with 7 bases between them.

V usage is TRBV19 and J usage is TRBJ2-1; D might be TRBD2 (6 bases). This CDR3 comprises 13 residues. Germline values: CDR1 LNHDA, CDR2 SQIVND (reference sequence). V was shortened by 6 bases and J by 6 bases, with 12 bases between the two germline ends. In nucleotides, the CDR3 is TGTGCCAGTAGGGTTACCGGGGGCAATGAGCAGTTCTTC. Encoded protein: CASRVTGGNEQFF.

CDR3 region: CASSAGGYYNEQFF. The CDR3 DNA follows: TGTGCCAGCAGCGCCGGAGGGTACTACAATGAGCAGTTCTTC. The gene calls are TRBV9 and TRBJ2-1; weak D call: TRBD2 (6 bases). V was cut by 3 bases and J by 3 bases, with 10 bases left in between. CDR1 is SGDLS and CDR2 is YYNGEE in the germline V gene. This CDR3 has 14 amino acids.

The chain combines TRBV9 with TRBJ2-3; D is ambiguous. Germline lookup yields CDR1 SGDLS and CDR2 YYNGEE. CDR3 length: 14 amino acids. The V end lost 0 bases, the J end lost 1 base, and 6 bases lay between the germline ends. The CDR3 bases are TGTGCCAGCAGCGTAGCAACAGGCACAGATACGCAGTATTTT. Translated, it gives CASSVATGTDTQYF.

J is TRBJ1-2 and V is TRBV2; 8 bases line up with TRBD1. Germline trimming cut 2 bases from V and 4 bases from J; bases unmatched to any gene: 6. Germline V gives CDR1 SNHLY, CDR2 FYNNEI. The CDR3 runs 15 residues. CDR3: CASSENRDRSYGYTF. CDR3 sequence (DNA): TGTGCCAGCAGTGAAAATAGGGACAGGTCCTATGGCTACACCTTC.

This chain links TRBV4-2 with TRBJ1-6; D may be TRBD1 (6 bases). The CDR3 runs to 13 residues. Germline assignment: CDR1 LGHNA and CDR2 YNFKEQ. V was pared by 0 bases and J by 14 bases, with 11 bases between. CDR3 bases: TGTGCCAGCAGCCAAGATCTGGCAGGGGCCCTCCACTTT. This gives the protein CASSQDLAGALHF.

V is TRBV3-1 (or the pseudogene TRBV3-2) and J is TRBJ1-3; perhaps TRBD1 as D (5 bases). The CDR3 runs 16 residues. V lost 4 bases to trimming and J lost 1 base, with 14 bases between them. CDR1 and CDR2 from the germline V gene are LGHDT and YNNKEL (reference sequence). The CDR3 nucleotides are TGTGCCAGCAGCCGTCCTCTGGGGGGTTCTGGAAACACCATATATTTT. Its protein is CASSRPLGGSGNTIYF.

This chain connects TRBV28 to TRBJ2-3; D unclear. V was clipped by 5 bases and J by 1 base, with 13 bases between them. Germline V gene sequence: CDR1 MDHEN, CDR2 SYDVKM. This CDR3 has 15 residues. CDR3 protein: CASSRKKQGTDTQYF. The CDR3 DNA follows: TGTGCCAGCAGTCGCAAAAAGCAAGGCACAGATACGCAGTATTTT.

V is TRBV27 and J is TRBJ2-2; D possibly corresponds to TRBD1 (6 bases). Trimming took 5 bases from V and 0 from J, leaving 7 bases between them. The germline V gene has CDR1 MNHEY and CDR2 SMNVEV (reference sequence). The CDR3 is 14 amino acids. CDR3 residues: CASSQGSNTGELFF. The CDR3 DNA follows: TGTGCCAGCAGTCAGGGGTCGAACACCGGGGAGCTGTTTTTT.

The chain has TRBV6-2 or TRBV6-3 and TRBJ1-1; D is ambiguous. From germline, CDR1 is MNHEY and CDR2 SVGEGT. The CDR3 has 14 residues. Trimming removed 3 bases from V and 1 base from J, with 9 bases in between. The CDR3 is CASSYLGRNTEAFF. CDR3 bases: TGTGCCAGCAGTTATCTGGGGAGGAACACTGAAGCTTTCTTT.

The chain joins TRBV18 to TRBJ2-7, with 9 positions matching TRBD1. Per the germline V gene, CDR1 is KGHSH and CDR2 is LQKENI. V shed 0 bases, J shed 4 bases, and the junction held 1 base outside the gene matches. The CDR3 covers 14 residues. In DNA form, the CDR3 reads TGTGCCAGCTCACCACCGGACAGGGGTTACGAGCAGTACTTC. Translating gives CASSPPDRGYEQYF.

The CDR3 nucleotides are TGTGCCAGCAGTTTCCTCGGGGGGGAAGGGACTGAAGCTTTCTTT. It yields the protein CASSFLGGEGTEAFF. The chain recombines TRBV27 with TRBJ1-1; possible D gene TRBD1, 5 bases. The V end was cut by 3 bases, the J end by 5 bases, with 16 bases between. Germline V gene sequence: CDR1 MNHEY, CDR2 SMNVEV (reference sequence). The CDR3 sequence is 15 residues long.

CDR3 DNA sequence: TGTGCCGGGAGGACTAGCGGGCCCGGGACCCAGTACTTC. Its translation: CAGRTSGPGTQYF. The chain has TRBV6-5 and TRBJ2-5; the match to TRBD2 covers 11 bases. Germline assignment: CDR1 MNHEY and CDR2 SVGAGI. There are 13 residues in the CDR3. Trimming at V came to 11 bases and at J to 7 bases, leaving 9 bases not matched to a gene.

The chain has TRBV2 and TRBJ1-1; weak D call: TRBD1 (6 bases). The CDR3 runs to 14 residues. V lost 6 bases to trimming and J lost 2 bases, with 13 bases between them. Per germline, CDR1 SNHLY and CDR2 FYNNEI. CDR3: CASRGLRGNTEAFF. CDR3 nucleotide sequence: TGTGCCAGCAGGGGGCTCAGGGGCAACACTGAAGCTTTCTTT.

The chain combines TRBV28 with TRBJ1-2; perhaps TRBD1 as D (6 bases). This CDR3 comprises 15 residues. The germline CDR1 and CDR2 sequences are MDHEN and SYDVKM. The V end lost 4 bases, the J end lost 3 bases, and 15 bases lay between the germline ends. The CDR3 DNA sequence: TGTGCCAGCAGTTCCCCGCCCCGGACAGACTATGGCTACACCTTC. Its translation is CASSSPPRTDYGYTF.

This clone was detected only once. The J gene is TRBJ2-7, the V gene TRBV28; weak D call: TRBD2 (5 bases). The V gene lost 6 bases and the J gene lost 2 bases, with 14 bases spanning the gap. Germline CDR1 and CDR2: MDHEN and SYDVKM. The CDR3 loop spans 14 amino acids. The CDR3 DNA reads TGTGCCAGCAGGGTTTGGACTGAACCCTACGAGCAGTACTTC. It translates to CASRVWTEPYEQYF.

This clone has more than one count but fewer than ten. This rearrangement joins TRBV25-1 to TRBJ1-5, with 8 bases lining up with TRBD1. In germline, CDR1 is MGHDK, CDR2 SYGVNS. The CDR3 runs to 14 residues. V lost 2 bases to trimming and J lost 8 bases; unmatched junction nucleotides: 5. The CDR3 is CASSEGQGGEPQHF. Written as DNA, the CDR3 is TGTGCCAGCAGTGAAGGACAGGGCGGGGAGCCCCAGCATTTT.

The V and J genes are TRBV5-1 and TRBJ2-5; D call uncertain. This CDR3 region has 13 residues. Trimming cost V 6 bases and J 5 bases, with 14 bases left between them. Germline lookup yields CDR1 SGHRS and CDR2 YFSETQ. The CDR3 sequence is CASISPLRETQYF. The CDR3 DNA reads TGCGCCAGCATCTCCCCCCTTCGGGAGACCCAGTACTTC.

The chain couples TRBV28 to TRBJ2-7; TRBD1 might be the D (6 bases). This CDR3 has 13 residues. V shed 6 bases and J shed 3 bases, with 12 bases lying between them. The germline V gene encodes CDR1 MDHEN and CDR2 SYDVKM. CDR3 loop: CASRSGTNYEQYF. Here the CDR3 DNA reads TGTGCCAGCAGATCAGGGACAAACTACGAGCAGTACTTC.

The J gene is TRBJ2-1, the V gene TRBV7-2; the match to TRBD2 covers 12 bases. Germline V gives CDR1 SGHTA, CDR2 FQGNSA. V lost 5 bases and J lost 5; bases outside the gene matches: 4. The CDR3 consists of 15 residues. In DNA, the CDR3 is TGTGCCAGCAGCCCCCGACTAGCGGGAGACAATGAGCAGTTCTTC. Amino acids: CASSPRLAGDNEQFF.

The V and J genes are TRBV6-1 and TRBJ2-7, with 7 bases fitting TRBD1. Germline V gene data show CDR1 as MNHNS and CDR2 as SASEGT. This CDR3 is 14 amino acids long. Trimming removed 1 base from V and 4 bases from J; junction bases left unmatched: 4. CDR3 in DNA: TGTGCCAGCAGTGAAGGAGGGGGCGGGTACGAGCAGTACTTC. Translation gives CASSEGGGGYEQYF.

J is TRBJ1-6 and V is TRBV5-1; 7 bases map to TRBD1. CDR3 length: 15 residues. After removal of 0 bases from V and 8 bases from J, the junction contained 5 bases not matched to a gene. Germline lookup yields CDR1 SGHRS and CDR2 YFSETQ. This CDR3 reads CASSLAGTDHSPLHF. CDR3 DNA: TGCGCCAGCAGCTTGGCCGGGACAGACCATTCACCCCTCCACTTT.

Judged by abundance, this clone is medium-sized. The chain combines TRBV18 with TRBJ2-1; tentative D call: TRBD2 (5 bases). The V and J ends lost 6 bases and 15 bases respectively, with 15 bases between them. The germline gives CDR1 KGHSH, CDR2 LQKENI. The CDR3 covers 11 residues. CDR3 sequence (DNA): TGTGCCAGCTCCCACGGGCCCCGGGGGTTCTTC. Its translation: CASSHGPRGFF.

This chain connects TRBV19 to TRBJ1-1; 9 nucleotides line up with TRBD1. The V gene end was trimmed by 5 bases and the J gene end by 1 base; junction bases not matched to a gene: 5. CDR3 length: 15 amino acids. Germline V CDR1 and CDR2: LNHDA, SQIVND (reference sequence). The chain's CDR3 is CASSLQGAGNTEAFF. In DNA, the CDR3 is TGTGCCAGTAGTCTACAGGGGGCGGGGAACACTGAAGCTTTCTTT.

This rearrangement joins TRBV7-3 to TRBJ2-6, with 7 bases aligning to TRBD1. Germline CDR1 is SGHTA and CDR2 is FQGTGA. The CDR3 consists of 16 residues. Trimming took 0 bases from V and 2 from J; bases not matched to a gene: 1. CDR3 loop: CASSLTGGAGANVLTF. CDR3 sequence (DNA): TGTGCCAGCAGCTTAACAGGGGGCGCTGGGGCCAACGTCCTGACTTTC.